This T cell receptor (beta chain) was found in a study of blood T cells in healthy people across ages. With each sample, at least 5 micrograms of total RNA were extracted. Germline V gene lookup returns CDR1 MNHEY and CDR2 SVGEGT. This CDR3 comprises 13 residues. Trimming left V 8 bases short and J 2 bases short, with 10 bases between. A second PCR of about 7 to 12 cycles used a sample-barcoded 5' primer and a J-beta primer mix. MiXCR, applied by TCRdb to the 5' RACE reads, yields one record per CDR3 protein. The sample lists approximately 1.5 million distinct CDR3 sequences, 35% to 45% seen once, with 4% in the top ten.

The rearrangement links TRBV6-2 or TRBV6-3 to TRBJ2-1; D is perhaps TRBD2 (5 bases). The receptor comes from a young woman in good health. What was sequenced was blood. The CDR3 bases are TGTGCCAGCGGGTCCGGGGCCTACAATGAGCAGTTCTTC. Amino acid sequence: CASGSGAYNEQFF.